The 13 T cell receptor beta chains presented below share a single source sample, sequenced in a study of response to subunit inactivated influenza vaccine. MiXCR, applied by TCRdb to the RT-PCR reads, yields one record per CDR3 protein. The table records around 650,000 distinct CDR3 sequences, about a sixth of them present only once. This material consisted of PBMCs from blood, taken approximately 13 days after vaccination. Source of these receptors: a man over 45 who received an inactivated influenza vaccine.

This sequence joins TRBV5-6 and TRBJ2-5; no clear D gene. There are 16 residues in the CDR3. Deletions cut 4 bases from V and 0 bases from J, with 16 bases between. Looked up from germline, CDR1 is SGHDT and CDR2 is YYEEEE. The CDR3 protein is CASSIWLRLYQETQYF. The CDR3 coding sequence is TGTGCCAGCAGCATTTGGCTCCGATTGTACCAAGAGACCCAGTACTTC.

CDR3 coding DNA: TGTGCCAGCAGCCCTACTACAGGGGGCGTATCGACGCAGTATTTT. Translating it yields CASSPTTGGVSTQYF. The gene calls are TRBV7-9 and TRBJ2-3, with TRBD1 matching 9 bases. V lost 5 bases and J lost 9; bases outside the gene matches: 12. The germline gives CDR1 SEHNR, CDR2 FQNEAQ (reference sequence). The CDR3 spans 15 residues.

This clonotype was detected only a few times. The rearrangement joins TRBV2 to TRBJ1-5, with D uncertain. Trimming removed 5 bases from V and 2 bases from J, with 10 bases in between. This CDR3 spans 14 amino acids. The V gene's germline CDR1 is SNHLY and CDR2 FYNNEI. For the CDR3, the DNA is TGTGCCAGCAGTACGGTCAGAGGCAATCAGCCCCAGCATTTT. Its protein is CASSTVRGNQPQHF. The full variable domain, its missing parts supplied by reference TRBV2 and TRBJ1-5, is EPEVTQTPSHQVTQMGQEVILRCVPISNHLYFYWYRQILGQKVEFLVSFYNNEISEKSEIFDDQFSVERPDGSNFTLKIRSTKLEDSAMYFCASSTVRGNQPQHFGDGTRLSIL.

This clonotype was detected a few times. This rearrangement joins TRBV28 to TRBJ2-3; TRBD1 agrees at 9 bases. The germline gives CDR1 MDHEN, CDR2 SYDVKM. Trimming took 2 bases from V and 1 from J; bases not matched to a gene: 4. The CDR3 consists of 16 residues. In nucleotides, the CDR3 is TGTGCCAGCAGTTTACTGGGACAGGGAGGCACAGATACGCAGTATTTT. Amino acid sequence: CASSLLGQGGTDTQYF.

The sample holds a few counts of this clonotype. This sequence joins TRBV27 and TRBJ2-1; D not certain. Trimming left V 5 bases short and J 2 bases short, with 16 bases between. CDR3 length: 16 amino acids. From germline, CDR1 is MNHEY and CDR2 SMNVEV (reference sequence). The CDR3 bases are TGTGCCAGCAGTCCGATTTCCGAGCTCCCCTACAATGAGCAGTTCTTC. The encoded protein is CASSPISELPYNEQFF.

This rearrangement joins TRBV20-1 to TRBJ1-5; TRBD1 might be the D (6 bases). CDR1 DFQATT and CDR2 SNEGSKA come from the germline V gene (reference sequence). The V end lost 5 bases, the J end lost 6 bases, and 17 bases lay between the germline ends. The length of the CDR3 is 14 residues. The chain's CDR3 is CSARGQSQAQPQHF. The DNA for the CDR3 is TGCAGTGCTCGTGGACAGAGTCAGGCTCAGCCCCAGCATTTT.

At least ten counts were recorded for this clonotype. This chain links TRBV12-3 or TRBV12-4 with TRBJ2-2; a weak D match, TRBD2 (5 bases). This CDR3 has 15 residues. Trimming stripped 1 base from V and 1 base from J, with 7 bases between. This CDR3 reads CASSLVGGNTGELFF. CDR3 nucleotides: TGTGCCAGCAGTTTAGTTGGAGGGAACACCGGGGAGCTGTTTTTT.

The chain carries TRBV12-3 or TRBV12-4 and TRBJ2-2; 8 nucleotides agree with TRBD1. The CDR3 has 15 residues. J was trimmed by 1 base and V by 8 bases; bases with no gene match: 6. CDR3 sequence: CASVGQGENTGELFF. CDR3 nucleotide sequence: TGTGCCAGCGTTGGACAGGGTGAGAACACCGGGGAGCTGTTTTTT.

This clonotype turned up a few times. The chain couples TRBV20-1 to TRBJ2-5; TRBD2 aligns across 9 bases. The CDR3 sequence is 14 residues long. V lost 3 bases and J lost 6; bases outside the gene matches: 8. Germline-derived CDR1 and CDR2 are DFQATT and SNEGSKA (reference sequence). The CDR3 DNA is TGCAGTGCTAGCCTTAGCGGGAGCAGAAAGACCCAGTACTTC. It translates to CSASLSGSRKTQYF.

This clonotype was seen a handful of times. The V and J genes are TRBV10-3 and TRBJ2-3; D might be TRBD1 (5 bases). Germline V lookup: CDR1 ENHRY, CDR2 SYGVKD. The CDR3 runs 16 residues. Trimming removed 2 bases at V and 2 bases at J, with 14 bases between. Here the CDR3 DNA reads TGTGCCATCAGTGAGCCAGGGTCAGAGACCACAGATACGCAGTATTTT. This encodes CAISEPGSETTDTQYF.

The chain couples TRBV12-3 or TRBV12-4 to TRBJ1-1, with D maybe TRBD1 (6 bases). CDR3 length equals 14 residues. Between the trimmed V and J ends, which lost 4 bases and 5 bases, there was a span of 14 bases. The CDR3 spells CASSSENRATEAFF. The CDR3, as DNA: TGTGCCAGCAGTTCCGAGAACAGGGCAACTGAAGCTTTCTTT.

The chain recombines TRBV20-1 with TRBJ1-2, with D possibly matching TRBD1 (5 bases). Trimming pared 6 bases from V and 4 bases from J, leaving 15 bases between. There are 13 residues in the CDR3. The germline V gene has CDR1 DFQATT and CDR2 SNEGSKA (reference sequence). In DNA, the CDR3 is TGCAGTGCAATTTCGACAGCCCTCTATGGCTACACCTTC. It encodes CSAISTALYGYTF.

This clonotype turned up a few times. The chain couples TRBV6-2 or TRBV6-3 to TRBJ1-1; D gene uncertain. Germline lookup yields CDR1 MNHEY and CDR2 SVGEGT. With 0 bases removed from V and 4 bases from J, the gap between germline ends came to 6 bases. The CDR3 runs to 13 residues. The CDR3 loop is CASSYSGITEAFF. CDR3 DNA: TGTGCCAGCAGTTACTCGGGGATCACTGAAGCTTTCTTT.